The 29 T cell receptor beta chains in this list originate from one sample, sequenced in a study of siplizumab effects on memory and regulatory T cells. Here immunoSEQ multiplex PCR was the method, and the copy in TCRdb shows in-frame clones only, minus some. The sample carries about 64,000 clones, around 96% recorded once. Sequenced input: naive CD8+ T cells sorted from blood. These TCRs come from a human donor in good health.

The DNA of the CDR3 is TGTGCCAGCAGTCCTACCGGGTCTAACTATGGCTACACCTTC. Residues: CASSPTGSNYGYTF. The J gene is TRBJ1-2, the V gene TRBV6-6; D call uncertain. V lost 5 bases and J 0 bases, leaving 10 bases between the germline ends. Per the germline V gene, CDR1 is MNHNY and CDR2 is SVGAGI (reference sequence). The CDR3 contains 14 residues.

The chain links TRBV6-5 to TRBJ2-1; D not resolved. CDR1 is MNHEY and CDR2 is SVGAGI in the germline V gene. The ends were cut back, 4 bases at V and 4 bases at J, with 14 bases in the middle. There are 15 residues in the CDR3. CDR3 nucleotides: TGTGCCAGCAGTTTCACCCCAACAGCATACAATGAGCAGTTCTTC. Amino acids: CASSFTPTAYNEQFF.

The chain employs TRBV4-1 and TRBJ2-7; D not resolved. Per germline, CDR1 MGHRA and CDR2 YSYEKL. V was pared by 1 base and J by 5 bases, with 15 bases between. The CDR3 runs to 15 residues. This CDR3 is CASSQVGSPGDEQYF. The CDR3 DNA reads as TGCGCCAGCAGCCAAGTCGGCTCCCCCGGTGACGAGCAGTACTTC.

This rearrangement joins TRBV21-1 to TRBJ1-4. TRBV21-1 corresponds to a pseudogene. The CDR3 has 19 residues. CDR3 sequence reads: CASSPRLEGGTRANEKLFF. For the CDR3, the DNA is TGTGCCAGCAGCCCGCGATTGGAGGGGGGCACGAGGGCTAATGAAAAACTGTTTTTT.

The chain links TRBV30 to TRBJ1-6; no firm D call. Trimming stripped 0 bases from V and 3 bases from J, with 21 bases between. Germline values: CDR1 GTSNPN, CDR2 SVGIG (reference sequence). This CDR3 region has 19 residues. The CDR3 sequence: CAWSVPHPGATYYNSPLHF. CDR3 sequence (DNA): TGTGCCTGGAGTGTACCTCACCCGGGAGCTACATACTATAATTCACCCCTCCACTTT. Full variable domain (outside the CDR3, taken from reference TRBV30 and TRBJ1-6): SQTIHQWPATLVQPVGSPLSLECTVEGTSNPNLYWYRQAAGRGLQLLFYSVGIGQISSEVPQNLSASRPQDRQFILSSKKLLLSDSGFYLCAWSVPHPGATYYNSPLHFGNGTRLTVT.

The chain carries TRBV7-6 and TRBJ2-3; 9 nucleotides align to TRBD2. Trimming removed 1 base from V and 2 bases from J; junction bases left unmatched: 1. The length of the CDR3 is 15 residues. Germline assignment: CDR1 SGHVS and CDR2 FNYEAQ. CDR3 in DNA: TGTGCCAGCAGCTTAGGCGGGGGGGACACAGATACGCAGTATTTT. It translates to CASSLGGGDTDTQYF.

J is TRBJ2-1 and V is TRBV28; 7 bases match TRBD2. The CDR3 runs 16 residues. The ends lost 5 bases at V and 6 bases at J; junction bases unmatched: 13. CDR1 and CDR2 from the germline V gene are MDHEN and SYDVKM. The CDR3 region has the DNA TGTGCCAGCAGTAGGACTAGTCGTGTGGTGGCCAATGAGCAGTTCTTC. Encoded protein: CASSRTSRVVANEQFF.

The genes are TRBV28 and TRBJ1-6, with 7 nucleotides matching TRBD1. V dropped 8 bases and J dropped 6; count of bases not matched to a gene: 7. Germline V CDR1 and CDR2: MDHEN, SYDVKM. The CDR3 covers 14 residues. Written as DNA, the CDR3 is TGTGCCAGCCGAGGGGGACAGTTTAATTCACCCCTCCACTTT. It translates to CASRGGQFNSPLHF.

The chain links TRBV5-5 to TRBJ2-7; TRBD1 matches 9 bases. After removal of 0 bases from V and 4 bases from J, the junction contained 5 bases not matched to a gene. The CDR3 runs 15 residues. The germline V gene has CDR1 SGHKS and CDR2 YYEKEE (reference sequence). CDR3 sequence reads: CASSLVQGAGYEQYF. The CDR3 DNA reads as TGTGCCAGCAGCTTGGTACAGGGGGCGGGTTACGAGCAGTACTTC.

The chain recombines TRBV6-5 with TRBJ2-3; maybe TRBD2 (6 bases). CDR1 is MNHEY, CDR2 SVGAGI, per germline. The CDR3 is made up of 15 amino acids. Trimming took off 2 bases at V and 2 bases at J, with 11 bases between the two ends. CDR3 region: CASSYGGTTTDTQYF. The CDR3 bases are TGTGCCAGCAGTTACGGGGGGACCACCACAGATACGCAGTATTTT.

This chain connects TRBV6-6 to TRBJ1-1, with 9 bases fitting TRBD1. The CDR3 covers 14 residues. Germline CDR1 and CDR2: MNHNY and SVGAGI (reference sequence). V shed 3 bases, J shed 7 bases, and the junction held 6 bases outside the gene matches. CDR3 region: CASSYTGGKGEAFF. The CDR3 DNA sequence: TGTGCCAGCAGTTATACAGGGGGCAAAGGTGAAGCTTTCTTT.

J is TRBJ1-5 and V is TRBV2; unclear D gene. CDR1 is SNHLY and CDR2 is FYNNEI in the germline V gene. The V gene lost 0 bases and the J gene lost 0 bases, with 9 bases spanning the gap. This CDR3 contains 16 residues. The CDR3, as DNA: TGTGCCAGCAGTGAAGCAGGCTCTTATAGCAATCAGCCCCAGCATTTT. The encoded protein is CASSEAGSYSNQPQHF.

The chain links TRBV4-1 to TRBJ1-6; TRBD1 is a possible D gene (5 bases). This CDR3 is 16 amino acids long. The germline CDR1 and CDR2 sequences are MGHRA and YSYEKL. Trimming pared 0 bases from V and 3 bases from J, leaving 9 bases between. The CDR3 reads CASSQEPQGYNSPLHF. In DNA, the CDR3 is TGCGCCAGCAGCCAAGAACCGCAGGGCTATAATTCACCCCTCCACTTT.

This chain joins TRBV28 and TRBJ2-7, with D possibly TRBD2 on 5 matching bases. V lost 1 base, J lost 5 bases, and 15 bases lay in between. Germline CDR1 MDHEN, CDR2 SYDVKM. The CDR3 runs 15 residues. The CDR3: CASSLSYEGLNEQYF. Here the CDR3 DNA reads TGTGCCAGCAGTTTATCATACGAGGGTTTGAACGAGCAGTACTTC.

The rearrangement links TRBV7-2 to TRBJ2-3; TRBD2 matches at 13 bases. The length of the CDR3 is 16 residues. Trimming at V came to 3 bases and at J to 2 bases, leaving 2 bases not matched to a gene. CDR1 is SGHTA and CDR2 is FQGNSA in the germline V gene. The chain's CDR3 is CASSFGLAGVTDTQYF. Written as DNA, the CDR3 is TGTGCCAGCAGCTTCGGACTAGCGGGAGTCACAGATACGCAGTATTTT.

This chain joins TRBV10-1 and TRBJ2-3, with a possible D match to TRBD2 (7 bases). CDR3 size: 14 residues. The germline V and J ends were trimmed by 6 bases and 2 bases, with 12 bases remaining between them. Per the germline V gene, CDR1 is WNHNN and CDR2 is SYGVQD (reference sequence). CDR3 in amino acids: CASRGGGLTDTQYF. The CDR3 DNA reads TGCGCCAGCAGAGGGGGGGGCCTCACAGATACGCAGTATTTT.

CDR3 bases: TGTGCCAGCAGTGACCGTGGGGGACAGGGGCAAGAGACCCAGTACTTC. This codes for CASSDRGGQGQETQYF. The chain combines TRBV6-4 with TRBJ2-5; 10 bases map to TRBD1. V gave up 2 bases and J gave up 2 bases; unmatched junction bases: 5. Per the germline V gene, CDR1 is MRHNA and CDR2 is SNTAGT. The CDR3 is 16 amino acids.

The J gene is TRBJ1-5, the V gene TRBV13, with 7 nucleotides matching TRBD1. CDR3 length equals 15 residues. Losses at the gene ends were 0 bases for V and 5 bases for J; bases not matched to a gene: 4. Germline loops: CDR1 PRHDT, CDR2 FYEKMQ (reference sequence). The CDR3 reads CASSLGPGGDQPQHF. The CDR3 bases are TGTGCCAGCAGCTTAGGACCAGGGGGGGATCAGCCCCAGCATTTT.

The V gene is TRBV25-1, the J gene TRBJ2-5; 8 bases match TRBD1. CDR1 is MGHDK and CDR2 is SYGVNS in the germline V gene. The CDR3 contains 13 residues. With V trimmed by 7 bases and J by 5 bases, 6 bases remained unmatched. CDR3 sequence (DNA): TGTGCCAGCACCGCAGGGGGCAGGGAGACCCAGTACTTC. This codes for CASTAGGRETQYF.

This chain uses TRBV5-1 with TRBJ1-1; D gene unclear. The CDR3 has 11 amino acids. Trimming pared 0 bases from V and 8 bases from J, leaving 5 bases between. Per the germline V gene, CDR1 is SGHRS and CDR2 is YFSETQ. The CDR3 region has the DNA TGCGCCAGCAGCTTGGGAGTGGAAGCTTTCTTT. Protein product: CASSLGVEAFF.

This chain uses TRBV27 with TRBJ1-5; D ambiguous. CDR1 is MNHEY, CDR2 SMNVEV, per germline (reference sequence). Trimming removed 1 base at V and 4 bases at J, with 11 bases between. The CDR3 totals 15 residues. In nucleotides, the CDR3 is TGTGCCAGCAGTTTATATGGAGGGTCAAATCAGCCCCAGCATTTT. Amino acids: CASSLYGGSNQPQHF.

The rearrangement links TRBV19 to TRBJ2-7; TRBD1 matches 9 bases. Germline assignment: CDR1 LNHDA and CDR2 SQIVND (reference sequence). V shed 5 bases and J 6 bases; nucleotides not matched to a gene: 5. This CDR3 spans 13 amino acids. As DNA, the CDR3 is TGTGCCAGTAGTGCCACAGGGGGCGGCGAGCAGTACTTC. Its translation: CASSATGGGEQYF.

This sequence joins TRBV12-5 and TRBJ1-4; D might be TRBD1 (6 bases). The ends were cut back, 1 base at V and 8 bases at J, with 8 bases in the middle. Germline loops: CDR1 LGHNT, CDR2 FRNRAP. This CDR3 is 13 amino acids long. The CDR3 here is CASGLGGHEKLFF. The CDR3 DNA reads as TGTGCTAGTGGTTTGGGGGGGCACGAAAAACTGTTTTTT.

J is TRBJ1-1 and V is TRBV4-1; no clear D. The V gene lost 1 base and the J gene lost 5 bases, with 11 bases spanning the gap. Looked up from germline, CDR1 is MGHRA and CDR2 is YSYEKL. This CDR3 has 14 residues. CDR3 in amino acids: CASSQGLGKTEAFF. The CDR3 coding sequence is TGCGCCAGCAGCCAAGGCCTTGGGAAGACTGAAGCTTTCTTT.

The chain recombines TRBV7-2 with TRBJ1-1; D uncertain. Germline CDR1 SGHTA, CDR2 FQGNSA. The CDR3 runs 11 residues. V lost 1 base and J lost 5, with 2 bases in between. This chain's CDR3 is CASSLVTEAFF. Written as DNA, the CDR3 is TGTGCCAGCAGCTTAGTTACTGAAGCTTTCTTT. The variable domain in full, with the rest retrieved from reference TRBV7-2 and TRBJ1-1, is GAGVSQSPSNKVTEKGKDVELRCDPISGHTALYWYRQSLGQGLEFLIYFQGNSAPDKSGLPSDRFSAERTGGSVSTLTIQRTQQEDSAVYLCASSLVTEAFFGQGTRLTVV.

Notes on this clone: Compared with germline, one end of the junction differs, possibly owing to a read error. The chain couples TRBV15 to TRBJ1-2; the match to TRBD1 covers 8 bases. CDR1 LNHNV and CDR2 YYDKDF come from the germline V gene (reference sequence). The CDR3 totals 15 residues. The CDR3 DNA reads as TGTGCCACCAGCGGAGACAGGGGAAGCGTCTATGGCTACACCTTC. It yields the protein CATSGDRGSVYGYTF.

V is TRBV5-6 and J is TRBJ2-7, with 9 positions matching TRBD1. The CDR3 sequence is 15 residues long. V lost 1 base, J lost 4 bases, and 6 bases stayed unmatched. Germline V gives CDR1 SGHDT, CDR2 YYEEEE. CDR3 DNA: TGTGCCAGCAGCTTGTTGGGACAGGGCGTTTACGAGCAGTACTTC. The encoded protein is CASSLLGQGVYEQYF.

This clone was counted between two and nine times. This chain connects TRBV11-2 to TRBJ2-7, with 7 bases lining up with TRBD1. CDR1 and CDR2 (germline): SGHAT, FQNNGV. The CDR3 length is 16 residues. V lost 5 bases, J lost 2 bases, and 12 bases stayed unmatched. CDR3 bases: TGTGCCAGCAGCACCACTAAAGGGGACAGTACCTACGAGCAGTACTTC. It is translated as CASSTTKGDSTYEQYF.

The chain links TRBV5-1 to TRBJ2-2, with D unresolved. Germline values: CDR1 SGHRS, CDR2 YFSETQ. The V end was cut by 1 base, the J end by 6 bases, with 7 bases between. CDR3 length equals 13 residues. The CDR3 DNA reads as TGCGCCAGCAGCTTGAGTATCCCCGGGGAGCTGTTTTTT. Its protein product is CASSLSIPGELFF.